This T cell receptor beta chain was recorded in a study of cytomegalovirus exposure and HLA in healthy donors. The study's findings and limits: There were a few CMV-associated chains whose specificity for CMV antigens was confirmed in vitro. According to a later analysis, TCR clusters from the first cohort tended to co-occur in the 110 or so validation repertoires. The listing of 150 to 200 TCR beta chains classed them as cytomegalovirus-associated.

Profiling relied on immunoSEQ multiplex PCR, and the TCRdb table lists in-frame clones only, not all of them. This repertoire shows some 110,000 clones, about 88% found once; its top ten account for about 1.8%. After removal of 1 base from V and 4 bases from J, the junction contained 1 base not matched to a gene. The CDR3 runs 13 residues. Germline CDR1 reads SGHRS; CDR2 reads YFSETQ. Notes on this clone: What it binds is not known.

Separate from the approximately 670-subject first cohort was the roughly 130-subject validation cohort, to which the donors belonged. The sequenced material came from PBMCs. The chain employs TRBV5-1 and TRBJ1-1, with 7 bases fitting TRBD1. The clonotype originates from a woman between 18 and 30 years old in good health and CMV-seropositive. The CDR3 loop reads CASSLSGGTEAFF. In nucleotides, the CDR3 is TGCGCCAGCAGCTTGTCAGGGGGCACTGAAGCTTTCTTT.